The TCR beta chain under discussion was sequenced for a study of PD-L1 blockade in urothelial cancer. About the study: Males with bladder-origin urothelial cancer constituted most of the 29 patients.

Time point: pretreatment peripheral blood. Using immunoSEQ multiplex PCR, the repertoire was profiled, and TCRdb retains in-frame clones only, with some absent. Of tens of thousands of clones listed, around 82% are singletons. Germline V gene lookup returns CDR1 KGHSH and CDR2 LQKENI. The length of the CDR3 is 15 residues. J was trimmed by 0 bases and V by 6 bases; bases with no gene match: 7. This clonotype was obtained from a man in his fifties or sixties with urothelial cancer. Sequenced here: PBMCs, sampled around atezolizumab (anti-PD-L1) treatment. The chain combines TRBV18 with TRBJ2-7; 8 bases agree with TRBD2. The CDR3: CASSLQRESSYEQYF. The CDR3 DNA reads TGTGCCAGCTCTCTCCAGCGGGAGAGCTCCTACGAGCAGTACTTC.